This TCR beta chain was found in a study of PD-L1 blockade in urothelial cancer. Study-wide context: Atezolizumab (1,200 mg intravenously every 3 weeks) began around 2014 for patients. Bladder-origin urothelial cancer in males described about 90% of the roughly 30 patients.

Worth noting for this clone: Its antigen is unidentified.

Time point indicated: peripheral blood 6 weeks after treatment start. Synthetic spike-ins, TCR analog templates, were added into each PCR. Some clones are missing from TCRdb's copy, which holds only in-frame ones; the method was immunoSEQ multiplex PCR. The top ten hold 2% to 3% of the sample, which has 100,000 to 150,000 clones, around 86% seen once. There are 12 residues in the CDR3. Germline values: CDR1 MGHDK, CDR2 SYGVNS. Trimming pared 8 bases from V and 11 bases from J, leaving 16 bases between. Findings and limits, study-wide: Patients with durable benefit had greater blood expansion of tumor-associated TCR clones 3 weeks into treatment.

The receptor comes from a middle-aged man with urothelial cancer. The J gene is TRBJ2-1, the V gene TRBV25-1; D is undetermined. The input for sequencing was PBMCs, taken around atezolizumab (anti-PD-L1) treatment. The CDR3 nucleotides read TGTGCCAGCGGTCCCGCCCTAGTCAAGCAGTTCTTC. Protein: CASGPALVKQFF.